This T cell receptor beta chain is drawn from a study of blood T cell repertoires in COVID-19. Study-wide background: The origin of the acute and convalescent COVID-19 samples was the United States, Italy and Spain. Sample material is recorded as cDNA or gDNA derived from T cells, B-cell-depleted T cells, or PBMCs.

Germline V gene sequence: CDR1 SQVTM, CDR2 ANQGSEA. This CDR3 spans 13 amino acids. J gave up 7 bases and V 7 bases, and 8 bases lay outside the gene matches. The protocol was immunoSEQ multiplex PCR, while the TCRdb copy is restricted to in-frame clones and leaves out a portion. The table includes 200,000 to 300,000 clones, more than 75% detected once. The sample was peripheral blood. The chain recombines TRBV29-1 with TRBJ2-4; TRBD1 matches at 9 bases. The clonotype was recovered from a woman in her seventies with active or convalescent COVID-19. CDR3 protein: CSGIWDRENIQYF. CDR3 DNA: TGCAGCGGTATTTGGGACAGGGAGAACATTCAGTACTTC.